Below, 31 T cell receptor beta chains from the same sample are listed, as sequenced in a study of shared clonotypes between healthy human individuals. TCRdb keeps only in-frame clones here, not all; method: immunoSEQ multiplex PCR. The sample lists roughly 2,300,000 clones, 85% to 95% occurring once. The sample was naive CD4+ T cells from PBMCs. Stated subset: CD45RA+ positively selected. The receptors were gathered from a man aged 18 to 29 in good health. Some clones in this sample may be carry-over from other donors' samples.

The chain joins TRBV7-8 to TRBJ2-7, with D perhaps assigned TRBD1 or TRBD2 (5 bases each). Looked up from germline, CDR1 is SGHVS and CDR2 is FQNEAQ. V dropped 1 base and J dropped 0 bases, with 7 bases sitting between them. CDR3 length: 14 amino acids. The DNA for the CDR3 is TGTGCCAGCAGCTTAGAGGGGACCTCCTACGAGCAGTACTTC. As protein: CASSLEGTSYEQYF.

The V call is TRBV5-4, the J call TRBJ2-3, with D perhaps TRBD2 (6 bases). The CDR3 runs to 15 residues. Deletions cut 0 bases from V and 4 bases from J, with 12 bases between. Germline-derived CDR1 and CDR2 are SGHNT and YYREEE (reference sequence). For the CDR3, the DNA is TGTGCCAGCAGCTTGGCCTCCGGGGGTGCAGATACGCAGTATTTT. Translating it yields CASSLASGGADTQYF.

V gene TRBV29-1 combines with J gene TRBJ1-4, with 9 bases identical to TRBD1. Germline V CDR1 and CDR2: SQVTM, ANQGSEA. Trimming at V came to 7 bases and at J to 8 bases, leaving 8 bases not matched to a gene. This CDR3 region has 13 residues. As DNA, the CDR3 is TGCAGCGCCTTACAGGGGGCTGAAGAAAAACTGTTTTTT. Its translation is CSALQGAEEKLFF.

The V gene is TRBV7-2, the J gene TRBJ1-1; D is undetermined. The CDR3 has 15 residues. V gave up 3 bases and J gave up 1 base, with 12 bases separating them. Germline assignment: CDR1 SGHTA and CDR2 FQGNSA. CDR3: CASSLLGRRNTEAFF. In nucleotides, the CDR3 is TGTGCCAGCAGCTTGTTAGGGCGTCGGAACACTGAAGCTTTCTTT.

The CDR3 nucleotides read TGTGCCAGCAGTGAAGCGGTTCGGGATTCTGGTCAGCCCCAGCATTTT. This gives the protein CASSEAVRDSGQPQHF. This chain uses TRBV6-1 with TRBJ1-5, with D hard to call. The CDR3 totals 16 residues. Germline lookup yields CDR1 MNHNS and CDR2 SASEGT. Trimming shortened V by 0 bases and J by 6 bases, and 15 bases separated the two germline ends.

This rearrangement joins TRBV14 to TRBJ2-7, with 7 nucleotides matching TRBD2. V was pared by 0 bases and J by 3 bases, with 5 bases of the junction left unmatched. Per germline, CDR1 SGHDN and CDR2 FVKESK. The CDR3 extends over 15 amino acids. Here the CDR3 reads CASSQDGGTFYEQYF. CDR3 coding DNA: TGTGCCAGCAGCCAAGACGGGGGGACCTTCTACGAGCAGTACTTC.

The CDR3: CASSQDPPGGGNTDTQYF. DNA of the CDR3: TGCGCCAGCAGCCAAGATCCGCCGGGTGGGGGAAACACAGATACGCAGTATTTT. The V and J genes are TRBV4-3 and TRBJ2-3; tentatively, D is TRBD1 or TRBD2 (5 bases each). The CDR3 is 18 residues long. Trimming stripped 0 bases from V and 2 bases from J, with 18 bases between. Germline V gene data show CDR1 as LGHNA and CDR2 as YSLEER.

The chain is built from TRBV5-1 and TRBJ1-1; TRBD1 agrees at 8 bases. Per germline, CDR1 SGHRS and CDR2 YFSETQ. CDR3 size: 14 residues. V was pared by 7 bases and J by 4 bases, with 9 bases of the junction left unmatched. CDR3 sequence (DNA): TGCGCCAGCCGCGATGCCAGGGGGCTCACTGAAGCTTTCTTT. Translated: CASRDARGLTEAFF.

This clone was seen just once. Here the CDR3 DNA reads TGTGCCAGCAGCTTAAATAAGGGGGCGAGGTCCCCCTACGAGCAGTACTTC. Its protein is CASSLNKGARSPYEQYF. This chain uses TRBV7-2 with TRBJ2-7; 7 bases fit TRBD1. Trimming took 2 bases from V and 2 from J; bases not matched to a gene: 12. The germline CDR1 and CDR2 sequences are SGHTA and FQGNSA. CDR3 length: 17 residues.

V gene TRBV19 combines with J gene TRBJ1-1; D is undetermined. The CDR3 loop spans 11 amino acids. Germline V CDR1 and CDR2: LNHDA, SQIVND (reference sequence). Trimming pared 3 bases from V and 10 bases from J, leaving 9 bases between. CDR3 nucleotide sequence: TGTGCCAGTAGTATTCGGGAGGGAGCTTTCTTT. Amino acid sequence: CASSIREGAFF.

The J gene is TRBJ2-3, the V gene TRBV30, with D unclear. The CDR3 is 13 residues long. Trimming cost V 5 bases and J 5 bases, with 14 bases left between them. The germline V gene encodes CDR1 GTSNPN and CDR2 SVGIG (reference sequence). CDR3 sequence reads: CAWSQDAGDTQYF. For the CDR3, the DNA is TGTGCCTGGTCCCAGGACGCCGGAGATACGCAGTATTTT.

This rearrangement joins TRBV5-1 to TRBJ2-5, with TRBD2 matching over 9 bases. This CDR3 has 16 residues. The germline V gene encodes CDR1 SGHRS and CDR2 YFSETQ. V lost 4 bases, J lost 1 base, and 8 bases stayed unmatched. The CDR3 DNA reads as TGCGCCAGCAGCCCGGGCGAGACTAGCGGCCAAGAGACCCAGTACTTC. Translated: CASSPGETSGQETQYF.

This clone has only one observation. This chain joins TRBV27 and TRBJ1-5; 9 nucleotides line up with TRBD1. V lost 6 bases to trimming and J lost 9 bases; unmatched junction nucleotides: 12. CDR1 is MNHEY and CDR2 is SMNVEV in the germline V gene (reference sequence). CDR3 length: 15 residues. The CDR3 DNA reads TGTGCCAGCAGGCCGGGACAGGGCTCCCGGGGGCCCCAGCATTTT. This gives the protein CASRPGQGSRGPQHF.

The V call is TRBV6-5, the J call TRBJ2-1; 7 nucleotides agree with TRBD1. V lost 2 bases to trimming and J lost 3 bases; unmatched junction nucleotides: 7. CDR1 and CDR2 (germline): MNHEY, SVGAGI. This CDR3 spans 16 amino acids. Here the CDR3 DNA reads TGTGCCAGCAGTTACAGGACAGGCACGAACTACAATGAGCAGTTCTTC. It encodes CASSYRTGTNYNEQFF.

This clone was seen just once. The same CDR3 also results from other DNA sequences found in this sample. V is TRBV7-9 and J is TRBJ2-3; a weak D match, TRBD1 (5 bases). V lost 2 bases and J lost 4, with 7 bases in between. The germline gives CDR1 SEHNR, CDR2 FQNEAQ (reference sequence). The CDR3 length is 13 residues. The CDR3 loop reads CASSLTGADTQYF. The CDR3 coding sequence is TGTGCCAGCAGCTTAACAGGCGCAGATACGCAGTATTTT. The entire variable domain, with the rest obtained from reference TRBV7-9 and TRBJ2-3, is as follows: DTGVSQNPRHKITKRGQNVTFRCDPISEHNRLYWYRQTLGQGPEFLTYFQNEAQLEKSRLLSDRFSAERPKGSFSTLEIQRTEQGDSAMYLCASSLTGADTQYFGPGTRLTVL.

This rearrangement joins TRBV15 to TRBJ1-4; D unresolved. Trimming removed 5 bases from V and 4 bases from J, with 11 bases in between. The CDR3 length is 14 residues. The germline V gene encodes CDR1 LNHNV and CDR2 YYDKDF (reference sequence). As DNA, the CDR3 is TGTGCCACCAGCCCGCGGATTCTTAATGAAAAACTGTTTTTT. As protein: CATSPRILNEKLFF.

This chain joins TRBV27 and TRBJ2-7; TRBD2 is a possible D gene (5 bases). There are 11 residues in the CDR3. Trimming removed 8 bases from V and 5 bases from J, with 10 bases in between. Germline-derived CDR1 and CDR2 are MNHEY and SMNVEV (reference sequence). CDR3 bases: TGTGCCAGCCAAAGAGGGAACGAGCAGTACTTC. Amino acids: CASQRGNEQYF.

This chain uses TRBV19 with TRBJ1-1, with a possible D match to TRBD1 (5 bases). Germline values: CDR1 LNHDA, CDR2 SQIVND (reference sequence). The CDR3 loop spans 14 amino acids. Trimming took off 10 bases at V and 1 base at J, with 16 bases between the two ends. CDR3 nucleotides: TGTGCCACATCGCCCGGGGGGGGGAACACTGAAGCTTTCTTT. Amino acid sequence: CATSPGGGNTEAFF.

The rearrangement joins TRBV9 to TRBJ2-7; 9 bases are a match to TRBD1. J lost 4 bases, V lost 2 bases, and 7 bases had no gene match. CDR3 length: 15 amino acids. From germline, CDR1 is SGDLS and CDR2 YYNGEE. In DNA, the CDR3 is TGTGCCAGCAGCGTGAGCACAGGGGGCTTATACGAGCAGTACTTC. Translated: CASSVSTGGLYEQYF. The full variable domain, in which reference TRBV9 and TRBJ2-7 provide the parts outside the CDR3, is DSGVTQTPKHLITATGQRVTLRCSPRSGDLSVYWYQQSLDQGLQFLIQYYNGEERAKGNILERFSAQQFPDLHSELNLSSLELGDSALYFCASSVSTGGLYEQYFGPGTRLTVT.

The chain links TRBV28 to TRBJ2-7; 7 positions agree with TRBD1. The CDR3 runs to 15 residues. J gave up 4 bases and V 6 bases, and 12 bases lay outside the gene matches. Germline CDR1 and CDR2: MDHEN and SYDVKM. The CDR3, as DNA: TGTGCCAGCAGACCCTTTTTCGGGACAGCATACGAGCAGTACTTC. Protein product: CASRPFFGTAYEQYF.

The genes are TRBV5-4 and TRBJ1-2; possibly TRBD1 for D (5 bases). The CDR3 is 15 amino acids. Per germline, CDR1 SGHNT and CDR2 YYREEE (reference sequence). V lost 0 bases to trimming and J lost 1 base, with 10 bases between them. CDR3 bases: TGTGCCAGCAGCTTGGCGGGGGGGATTAACTATGGCTACACCTTC. Translated, it gives CASSLAGGINYGYTF.

The rearrangement links TRBV28 to TRBJ1-4, with D possibly being TRBD1 (5 bases). CDR1 is MDHEN, CDR2 SYDVKM, per germline. Trimming left V 7 bases short and J 8 bases short, with 17 bases between. This CDR3 contains 14 residues. In nucleotides, the CDR3 is TGTGCCAGCACTACATCGGGGCTTTGGGAAAAACTGTTTTTT. This sequence encodes CASTTSGLWEKLFF.

The chain carries TRBV4-3 and TRBJ2-3; TRBD2 aligns across 9 bases. There are 17 residues in the CDR3. Germline values: CDR1 LGHNA, CDR2 YSLEER. The V segment lost 3 bases and the J segment 4 bases; nucleotides outside the gene matches: 11. This CDR3 is CASSHTSWREGPDTQYF. The CDR3 coding sequence is TGCGCCAGCAGCCATACGTCCTGGCGGGAGGGCCCAGATACGCAGTATTTT.

The chain has TRBV28 and TRBJ2-7; 7 bases fit TRBD1. CDR3 length equals 19 residues. The germline CDR1 and CDR2 sequences are MDHEN and SYDVKM. The J segment lost 3 bases and the V segment lost 8 bases, leaving 25 bases of the junction unmatched. The CDR3 sequence is CASRPRPGQANAFSYEQYF. CDR3 sequence (DNA): TGTGCCAGCCGACCCCGACCCGGACAGGCAAACGCTTTTAGCTACGAGCAGTACTTC.

The CDR3 reads CASSQVIGNPYGYTF. In DNA, the CDR3 is TGCGCCAGCAGCCAAGTGATAGGCAACCCCTATGGCTACACCTTC. The chain recombines TRBV4-3 with TRBJ1-2; D ambiguous. CDR1 and CDR2 from the germline V gene are LGHNA and YSLEER. The V and J ends lost 1 base and 4 bases respectively, with 13 bases between them. The CDR3 totals 15 residues.

This clone was seen a single time. The chain employs TRBV28 and TRBJ1-2; TRBD1 matches 8 bases. V trimming: 5 bases; J trimming: 4 bases; junction bases outside the gene matches: 9. The CDR3 runs 15 residues. Germline lookup yields CDR1 MDHEN and CDR2 SYDVKM. The CDR3 bases are TGTGCCAGCAGTATCTACAGGGGGTCCCTCTATGGCTACACCTTC. It specifies CASSIYRGSLYGYTF.

This chain uses TRBV6-1 with TRBJ2-3, with D maybe TRBD1 (5 bases). This CDR3 has 14 residues. The germline CDR1 and CDR2 sequences are MNHNS and SASEGT. V was pared by 8 bases and J by 3 bases, with 15 bases between. The CDR3 DNA reads as TGTGCCAGCCGGCTCTTACCAGGGACAGATACGCAGTATTTT. This translates into CASRLLPGTDTQYF.

The rearrangement uses TRBV6-4 and TRBJ2-1; possible D gene TRBD1, 5 bases. V was trimmed by 6 bases and J by 5 bases, leaving 20 bases between them. The CDR3 loop spans 16 amino acids. The germline CDR1 and CDR2 sequences are MRHNA and SNTAGT. CDR3 DNA: TGTGCCAGCAGCGCCGACTCCCTCCCAGGGCACAATGAGCAGTTCTTC. Translated, it gives CASSADSLPGHNEQFF.

This clone was counted once. The chain combines TRBV28 with TRBJ2-5; weak D call: TRBD1 (6 bases). Germline V gene data show CDR1 as MDHEN and CDR2 as SYDVKM. The V and J ends lost 4 bases and 7 bases respectively, with 10 bases between them. CDR3 length: 12 amino acids. DNA for the CDR3: TGTGCCAGCAGTTCGCGGACAGCGACCCAGTACTTC. Its protein product is CASSSRTATQYF.

The chain couples TRBV6-5 to TRBJ2-3; D may correspond to TRBD1 or TRBD2 (6 bases each). The CDR3 consists of 15 residues. Between the trimmed V and J ends, which lost 6 bases and 0 bases, there was a span of 13 bases. Germline CDR1 MNHEY, CDR2 SVGAGI. The CDR3 DNA follows: TGTGCCAGCAGAACCACGGGGGCTAGCACAGATACGCAGTATTTT. This codes for CASRTTGASTDTQYF.

This sequence joins TRBV28 and TRBJ1-2; 10 bases are a match to TRBD1. This CDR3 contains 13 residues. V dropped 9 bases and J dropped 8; count of bases not matched to a gene: 9. Germline V lookup: CDR1 MDHEN, CDR2 SYDVKM. The CDR3 loop is CASRRGTGEGYTF. CDR3 DNA sequence: TGTGCCAGTAGAAGAGGGACAGGGGAAGGCTACACCTTC.